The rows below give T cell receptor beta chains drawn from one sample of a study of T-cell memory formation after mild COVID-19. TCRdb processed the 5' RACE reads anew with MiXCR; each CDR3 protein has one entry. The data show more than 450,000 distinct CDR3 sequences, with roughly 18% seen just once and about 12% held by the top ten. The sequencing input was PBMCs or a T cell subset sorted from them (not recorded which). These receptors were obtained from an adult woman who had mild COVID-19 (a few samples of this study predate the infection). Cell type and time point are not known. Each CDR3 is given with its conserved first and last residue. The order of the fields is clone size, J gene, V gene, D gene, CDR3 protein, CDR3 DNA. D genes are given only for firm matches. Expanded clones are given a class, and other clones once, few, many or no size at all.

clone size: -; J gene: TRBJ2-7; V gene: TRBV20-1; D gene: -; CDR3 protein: CSARDTEEYEQYF; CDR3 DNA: TGCAGTGCTAGAGATACAGAAGAGTACGAGCAGTACTTC
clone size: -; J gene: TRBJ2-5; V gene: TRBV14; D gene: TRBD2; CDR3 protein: CASSRTSGGRRQETQYF; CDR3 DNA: TGTGCCAGCAGCCGGACTAGCGGGGGCCGTCGCCAAGAGACCCAGTACTTC
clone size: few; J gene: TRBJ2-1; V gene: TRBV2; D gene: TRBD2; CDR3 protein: CASSESGGGSYNEQFF; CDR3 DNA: TGTGCCAGCAGTGAAAGCGGGGGCGGCTCCTACAATGAGCAGTTCTTC
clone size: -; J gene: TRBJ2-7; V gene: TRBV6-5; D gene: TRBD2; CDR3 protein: CASSYGGDRIEQYF; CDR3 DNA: TGTGCCAGCAGTTACGGGGGGGATCGTATCGAGCAGTACTTC
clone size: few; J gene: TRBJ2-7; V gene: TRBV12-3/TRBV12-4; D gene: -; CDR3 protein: CASSLGPGDPYEQYF; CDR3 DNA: TGTGCCAGCAGTTTAGGACCAGGGGATCCCTACGAGCAGTACTTC
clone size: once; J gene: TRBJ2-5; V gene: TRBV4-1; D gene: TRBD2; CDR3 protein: CASSSLESGGDQETQYF; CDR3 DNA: TGCGCCAGCAGCTCCCTGGAAAGCGGGGGGGATCAAGAGACCCAGTACTTC
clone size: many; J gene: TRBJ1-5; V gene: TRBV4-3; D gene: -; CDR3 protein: CASSQDWADNQPQHF; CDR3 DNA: TGCGCCAGCAGCCAAGACTGGGCAGACAATCAGCCCCAGCATTTT
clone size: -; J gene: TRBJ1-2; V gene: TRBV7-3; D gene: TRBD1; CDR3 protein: CAIRPARGLYGYTF; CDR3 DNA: TGTGCCATCCGCCCAGCTAGGGGGCTCTATGGCTACACCTTC
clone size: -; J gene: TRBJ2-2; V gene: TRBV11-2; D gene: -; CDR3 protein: CASSSGTDEHRGAVFF; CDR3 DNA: -
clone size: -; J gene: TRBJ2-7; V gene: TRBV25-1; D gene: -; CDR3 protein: CASSETSRGSYEQYF; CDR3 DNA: TGTGCCAGCAGTGAGACTTCCAGGGGATCCTACGAGCAGTACTTC
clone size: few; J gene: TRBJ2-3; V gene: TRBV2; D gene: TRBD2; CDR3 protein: CASIQPLAGTADTQYF; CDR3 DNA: TGTGCCAGCATCCAACCTTTAGCGGGAACGGCAGATACGCAGTATTTT
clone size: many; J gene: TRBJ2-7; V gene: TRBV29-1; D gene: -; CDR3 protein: CSVDTQGATYEQYF; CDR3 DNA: TGCAGCGTTGATACCCAGGGCGCTACCTACGAGCAGTACTTC
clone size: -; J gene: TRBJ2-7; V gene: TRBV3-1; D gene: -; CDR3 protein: CASSQKAGRGYEQYF; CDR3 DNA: TGTGCCAGCAGCCAAAAGGCCGGGAGAGGCTACGAGCAGTACTTC
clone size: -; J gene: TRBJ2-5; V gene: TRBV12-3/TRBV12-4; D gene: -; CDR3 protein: CASSSIQETQYF; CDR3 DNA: TGTGCCAGCAGTTCGATACAAGAGACCCAGTACTTC
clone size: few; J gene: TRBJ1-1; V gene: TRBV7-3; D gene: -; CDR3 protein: CASSHTGGMNTEAFF; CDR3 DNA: TGTGCCAGCAGTCATACGGGGGGAATGAACACTGAAGCTTTCTTT
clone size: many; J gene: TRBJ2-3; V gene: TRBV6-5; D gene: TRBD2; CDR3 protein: CASSYYKAGGGPDTQYF; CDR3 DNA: TGTGCCAGCAGTTATTACAAAGCCGGGGGAGGGCCAGATACGCAGTATTTT
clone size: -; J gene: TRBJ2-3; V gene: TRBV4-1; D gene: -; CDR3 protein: CASSQGESTDTQYF; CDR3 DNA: TGCGCCAGCAGCCAAGGGGAATCAACAGATACGCAGTATTTT
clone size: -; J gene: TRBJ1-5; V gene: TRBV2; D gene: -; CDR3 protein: CASSPGAGEQPQHF; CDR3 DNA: TGTGCCAGCAGCCCCGGGGCAGGGGAACAGCCCCAGCATTTT
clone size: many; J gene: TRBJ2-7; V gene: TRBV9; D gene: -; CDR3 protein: CASSHGSFRDEQYF; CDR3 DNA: TGTGCCAGCAGCCACGGGAGTTTCCGGGACGAGCAGTACTTC
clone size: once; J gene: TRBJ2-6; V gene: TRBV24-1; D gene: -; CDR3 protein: CATSDPKDNYLSGANVMTF; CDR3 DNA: TGTGCCACCAGTGATCCCAAGGACAACTACCTCTCTGGGGCCAACGTCATGACTTTC
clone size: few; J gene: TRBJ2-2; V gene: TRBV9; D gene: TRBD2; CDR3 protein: CASSATSGPTGELFF; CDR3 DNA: TGTGCCAGCAGCGCCACTAGCGGCCCCACCGGGGAGCTGTTTTTT
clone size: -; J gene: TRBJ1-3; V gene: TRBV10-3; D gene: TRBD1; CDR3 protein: CANGQGTNSGNTIYF; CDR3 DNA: TGTGCCAACGGACAGGGAACAAACTCTGGAAACACCATATATTTT
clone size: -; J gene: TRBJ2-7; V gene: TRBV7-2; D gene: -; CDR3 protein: CASSQTENEQYF; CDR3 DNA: TGTGCCAGCAGCCAAACTGAGAACGAGCAGTACTTC
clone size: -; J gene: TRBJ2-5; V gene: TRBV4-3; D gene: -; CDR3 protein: CASSQVWSSQETQYF; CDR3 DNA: TGCGCCAGCAGCCAAGTGTGGAGTTCACAAGAGACCCAGTACTTC
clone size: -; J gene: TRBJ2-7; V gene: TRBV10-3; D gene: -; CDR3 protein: CAIKGGDEQYF; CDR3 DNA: TGTGCCATCAAGGGGGGGGACGAGCAGTACTTC
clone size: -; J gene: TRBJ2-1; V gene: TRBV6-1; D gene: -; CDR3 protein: CASSEGGQGRYNEQFF; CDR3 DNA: TGTGCCAGCAGTGAGGGGGGTCAGGGGAGATACAATGAGCAGTTCTTC
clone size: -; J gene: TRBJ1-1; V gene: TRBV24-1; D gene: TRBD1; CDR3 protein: CATSDRTGSTVGDTEAFF; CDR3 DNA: TGTGCCACCAGTGACCGGACAGGTTCAACGGTGGGGGACACTGAAGCTTTCTTT
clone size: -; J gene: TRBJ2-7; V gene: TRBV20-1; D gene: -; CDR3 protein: CSCNREPAYEQYF; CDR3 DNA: TGCAGCTGCAACCGAGAGCCCGCCTACGAGCAGTACTTC
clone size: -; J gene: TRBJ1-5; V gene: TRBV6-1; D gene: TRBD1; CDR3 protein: CASSEGSTGGQPQHF; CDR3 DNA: TGTGCCAGCAGTGAAGGGTCGACAGGGGGCCAGCCCCAGCATTTT
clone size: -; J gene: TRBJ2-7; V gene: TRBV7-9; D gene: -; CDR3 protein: CASSPTEGATYYEQYF; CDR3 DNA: TGTGCCAGCAGCCCTACGGAAGGAGCGACTTACTACGAGCAGTACTTC
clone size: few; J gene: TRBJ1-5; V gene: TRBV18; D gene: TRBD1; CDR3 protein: CASSLDRYRPQHF; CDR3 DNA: TGTGCCAGCTCTCTGGACAGGTACCGGCCCCAGCATTTT
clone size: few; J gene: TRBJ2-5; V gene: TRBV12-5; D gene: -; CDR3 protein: CASGLSTRRGQETQYF; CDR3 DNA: TGTGCTAGTGGTTTGTCCACCCGGCGGGGCCAGGAGACCCAGTACTTC
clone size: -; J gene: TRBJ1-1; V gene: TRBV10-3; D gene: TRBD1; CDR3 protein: CAIKGGGNTEAFF; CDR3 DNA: TGTGCCATCAAAGGGGGCGGTAACACTGAAGCTTTCTTT
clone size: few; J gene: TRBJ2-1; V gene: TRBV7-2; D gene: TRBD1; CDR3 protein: CASSSDTGGPLLSGNEQFF; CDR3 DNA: TGTGCCAGCAGCTCCGACACAGGGGGCCCTCTCCTCAGTGGGAATGAGCAGTTCTTC
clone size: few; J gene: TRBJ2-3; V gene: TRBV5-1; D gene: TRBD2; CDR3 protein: CASSLVPSGGRSTDTQYF; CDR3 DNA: TGCGCCAGCAGCTTGGTTCCTAGCGGGGGGCGTAGCACAGATACGCAGTATTTT
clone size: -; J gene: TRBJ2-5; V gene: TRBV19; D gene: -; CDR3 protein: CASRTVGGPTQYF; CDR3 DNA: TGTGCCAGTAGAACCGTCGGGGGACCAACCCAGTACTTC
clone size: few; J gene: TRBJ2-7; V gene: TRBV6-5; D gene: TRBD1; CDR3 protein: CASSYLAGGRDEQYF; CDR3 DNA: TGTGCCAGCAGTTATTTGGCAGGGGGCCGAGACGAGCAGTACTTC
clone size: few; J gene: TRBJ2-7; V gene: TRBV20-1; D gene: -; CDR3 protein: CSACDGGSSSYEQYF; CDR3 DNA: TGCAGTGCTTGTGATGGGGGGTCCAGCTCCTACGAGCAGTACTTC
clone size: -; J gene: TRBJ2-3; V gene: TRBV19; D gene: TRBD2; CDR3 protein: CASSLGLAGVLEADTQYF; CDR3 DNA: TGTGCCAGTAGCCTCGGACTAGCGGGAGTCCTCGAGGCAGATACGCAGTATTTT
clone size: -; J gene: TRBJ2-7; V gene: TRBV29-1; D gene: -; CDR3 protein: CSVEDWQSPSYEQYF; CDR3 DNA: TGCAGCGTTGAAGATTGGCAGAGCCCTTCCTACGAGCAGTACTTC
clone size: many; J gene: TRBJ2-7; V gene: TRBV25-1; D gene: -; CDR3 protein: CASSGRQAHEQYF; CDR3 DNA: TGTGCCAGCAGTGGGCGACAGGCCCACGAGCAGTACTTC
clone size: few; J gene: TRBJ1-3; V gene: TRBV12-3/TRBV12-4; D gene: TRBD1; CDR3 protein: CASSLGQAYF; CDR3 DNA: TGTGCCAGCAGTTTGGGACAGGCATATTTT
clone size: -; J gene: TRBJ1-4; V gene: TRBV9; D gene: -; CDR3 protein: CASSVALQQGGEKLFF; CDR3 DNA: TGTGCCAGCAGCGTAGCTTTACAACAGGGAGGCGAAAAACTGTTTTTT
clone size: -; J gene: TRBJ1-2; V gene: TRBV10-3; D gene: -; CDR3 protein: CAISYREEDGYTF; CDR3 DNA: TGTGCCATCAGCTACAGGGAGGAAGATGGCTACACCTTC
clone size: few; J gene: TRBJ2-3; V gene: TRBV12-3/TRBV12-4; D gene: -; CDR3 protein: CASSPPGAYTDTQYF; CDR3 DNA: TGTGCCAGCAGTCCCCCGGGGGCTTACACAGATACGCAGTATTTT
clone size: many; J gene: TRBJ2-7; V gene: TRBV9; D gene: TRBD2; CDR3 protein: CASSAQSRASGFYEQYF; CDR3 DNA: TGTGCCAGCAGCGCCCAATCACGGGCTAGCGGCTTCTACGAGCAGTACTTC
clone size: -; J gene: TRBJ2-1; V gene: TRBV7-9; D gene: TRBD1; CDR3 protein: CASSLGGQSLRNEQFF; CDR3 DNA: TGTGCCAGCAGCTTAGGGGGACAGTCCCTCCGGAATGAGCAGTTCTTC
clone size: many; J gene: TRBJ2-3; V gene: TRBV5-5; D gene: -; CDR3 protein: CASSRGVRDTQYF; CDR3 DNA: TGTGCCAGCAGCCGTGGGGTCCGGGATACGCAGTATTTT
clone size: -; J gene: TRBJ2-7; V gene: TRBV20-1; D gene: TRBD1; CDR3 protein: CSARGPGTGTSYEQYF; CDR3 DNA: TGCAGTGCTAGAGGGCCCGGGACAGGGACCTCCTACGAGCAGTACTTC
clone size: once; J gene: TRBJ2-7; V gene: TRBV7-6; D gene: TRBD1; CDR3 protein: CASSLGGGQGAYEQYF; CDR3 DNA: TGTGCCAGCAGCTTAGGGGGAGGACAGGGGGCATACGAGCAGTACTTC
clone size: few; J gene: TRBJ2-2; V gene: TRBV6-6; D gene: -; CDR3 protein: CASSYVVQVRSTGELFF; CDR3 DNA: TGTGCCAGCAGTTACGTGGTCCAGGTTCGGAGCACCGGGGAGCTGTTTTTT
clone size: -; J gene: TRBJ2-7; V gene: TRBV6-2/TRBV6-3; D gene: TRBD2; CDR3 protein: CASRQSGRAGEQYF; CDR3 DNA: TGTGCCAGCAGACAGAGCGGGAGGGCAGGGGAGCAGTACTTC
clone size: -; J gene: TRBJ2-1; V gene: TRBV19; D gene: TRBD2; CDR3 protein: CASSGTSGDYNEQFF; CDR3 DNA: TGTGCCAGTAGTGGGACTAGCGGGGATTACAATGAGCAGTTCTTC
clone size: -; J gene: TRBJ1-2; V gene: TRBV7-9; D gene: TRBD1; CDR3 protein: CASSRGQENTF; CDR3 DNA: TGTGCCAGCAGCCGGGGACAGGAGAACACCTTC
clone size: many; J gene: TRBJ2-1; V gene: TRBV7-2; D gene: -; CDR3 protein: CASSSSDLFRNEQFF; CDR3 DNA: TGTGCCAGCAGCTCCTCTGACTTGTTCCGGAATGAGCAGTTCTTC